The entry below gives a single TCR beta chain sequence along with its context. Sequence at one end of the junction differs from germline and may be a read error. Germline V gene lookup returns CDR1 SSHAT and CDR2 FNYEAQ (reference sequence). The CDR3 is 16 residues long. As processed by the authors: Amplifying reference gene primers gave estimates of nucleated cell counts. Repertoires were generated with immunoSEQ multiplex PCR, while TCRdb's copy carries only in-frame clones and drops some. V and J calls and clone size follow that table, whereas D and trimming were derived from the DNA. The table has about 58,000 clones, 75% to 85% seen once. This sample is part of a study of blood T cell repertoires in COVID-19. Study context: T cells, B-cell-depleted T cells, or PBMCs provided the cDNA or gDNA that served as material.

V gene TRBV7-7 combines with J gene TRBJ2-5; perhaps TRBD2 as D (5 bases). This clonotype originated in a man in his sixties with COVID-19, enrolled during active disease. The sequenced sample consisted of peripheral blood. Here the CDR3 reads CASSSTREGAQETQYF. The CDR3 nucleotides read TGTGCTAGCAGCTCCACTAGGGAAGGCGCCCAAGAGACCCAGTACTTC.